The clone carrying this TCR beta chain was detected ten times or more. Its antigen is as yet unknown. From the 5' RACE reads, TCRdb called clonotypes with MiXCR, one entry per CDR3 protein. This sample has about 50,000 distinct CDR3 sequences; around 7.6% occur once, and the top ten carry about 13%. These data belong to a study of spatial heterogeneity in lung cancer. At the level of the study: There were consistently more beta-chain sequences detected than alpha-chain sequences. Raw reads contained each unique TCR and UMI combination more than ten times on average.

Broader study findings: Ubiquitous expanded tumor TCRs appeared in blood more at resection than follow-up.

The time point here: sample taken at primary tumor resection. The sequenced material consisted of unsorted whole RNA from tumor, nontumor lung or frozen PBMC. Trimming cost V 1 base and J 0 bases, with 11 bases left between them. The germline V gene has CDR1 LGHNA and CDR2 YSLEER. CDR3 size: 16 residues. The V call is TRBV4-3, the J call TRBJ2-3; the D gene is possibly TRBD2 (5 bases). This receptor was identified in a female donor with early-stage non-small cell lung cancer. The input for sequencing was PBMCs, taken at surgery. The CDR3 bases are TGCGCCAGCAGCCAAGGTTCCCAGCGGAGCACAGATACGCAGTATTTT. Protein sequence: CASSQGSQRSTDTQYF.